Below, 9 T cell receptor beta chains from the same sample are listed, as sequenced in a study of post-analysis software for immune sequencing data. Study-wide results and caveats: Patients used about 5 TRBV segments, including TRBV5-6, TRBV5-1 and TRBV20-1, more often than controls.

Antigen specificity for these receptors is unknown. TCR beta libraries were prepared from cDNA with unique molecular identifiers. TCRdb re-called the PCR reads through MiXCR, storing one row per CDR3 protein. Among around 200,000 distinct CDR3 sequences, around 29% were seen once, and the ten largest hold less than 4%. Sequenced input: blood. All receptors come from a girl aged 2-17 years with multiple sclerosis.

The CDR3 DNA follows: TGCAGTGCTAGCACGGCTTTGAGGAATGAAAAACTGTTTTTT. It translates to CSASTALRNEKLFF. This rearrangement joins TRBV20-1 to TRBJ1-4; D is ambiguous. The CDR3 runs to 14 residues. V lost 3 bases and J lost 5, with 13 bases in between. CDR1 and CDR2 from the germline V gene are DFQATT and SNEGSKA (reference sequence).

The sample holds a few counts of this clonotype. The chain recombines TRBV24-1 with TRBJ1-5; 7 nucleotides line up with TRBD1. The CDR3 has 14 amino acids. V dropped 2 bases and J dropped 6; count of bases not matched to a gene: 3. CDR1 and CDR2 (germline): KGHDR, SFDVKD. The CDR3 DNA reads TGTGCCACCAGTGATTCCCAGGGGGGTCAGCCCCAGCATTTT. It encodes CATSDSQGGQPQHF.

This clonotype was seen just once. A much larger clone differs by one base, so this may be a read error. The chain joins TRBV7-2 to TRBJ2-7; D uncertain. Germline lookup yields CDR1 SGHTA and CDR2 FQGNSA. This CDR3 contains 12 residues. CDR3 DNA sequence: TGTGCCAACAGCTTAGTCTTTTACGAGCAGTACTTC. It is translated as CANSLVFYEQYF. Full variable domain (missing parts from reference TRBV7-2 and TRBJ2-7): GAGVSQSPSNKVTEKGKDVELRCDPISGHTALYWYRQSLGQGLEFLIYFQGNSAPDKSGLPSDRFSAERTGGSVSTLTIQRTQQEDSAVYLCANSLVFYEQYFGPGTRLTVT.

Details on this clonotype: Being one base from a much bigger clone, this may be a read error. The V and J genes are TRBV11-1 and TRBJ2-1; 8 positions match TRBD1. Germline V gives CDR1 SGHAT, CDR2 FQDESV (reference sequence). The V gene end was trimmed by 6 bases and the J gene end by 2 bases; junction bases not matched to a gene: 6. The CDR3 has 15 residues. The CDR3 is CASSSDRGAYNEQFF. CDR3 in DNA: TGTGCCAGCAGTTCCGACAGGGGCGCCTACAATGAGCAGTTCTTC.

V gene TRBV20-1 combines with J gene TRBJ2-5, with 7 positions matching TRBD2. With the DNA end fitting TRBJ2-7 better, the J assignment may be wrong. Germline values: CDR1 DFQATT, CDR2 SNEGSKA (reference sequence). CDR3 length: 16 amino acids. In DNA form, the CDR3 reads TGCAGTGCTAGTTCCGGTGGGCCTAGCGGAACCTACGAGCAGTACTTC. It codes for CSASSGGPSGTYEQYF.

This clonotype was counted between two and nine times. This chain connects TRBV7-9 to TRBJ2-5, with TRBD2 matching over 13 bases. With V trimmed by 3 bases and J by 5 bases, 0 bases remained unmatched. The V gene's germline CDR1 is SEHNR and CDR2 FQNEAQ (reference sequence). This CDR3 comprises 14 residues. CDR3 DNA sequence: TGTGCCAGCAGCTTGACTAGCGGGGGGGAGACCCAGTACTTC. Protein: CASSLTSGGETQYF.

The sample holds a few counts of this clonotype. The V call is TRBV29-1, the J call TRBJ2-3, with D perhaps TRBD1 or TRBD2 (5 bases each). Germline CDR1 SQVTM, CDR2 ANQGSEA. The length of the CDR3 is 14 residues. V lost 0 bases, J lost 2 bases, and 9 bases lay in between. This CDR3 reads CSVEDGGPTDTQYF. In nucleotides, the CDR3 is TGCAGCGTTGAAGATGGGGGACCCACAGATACGCAGTATTTT.

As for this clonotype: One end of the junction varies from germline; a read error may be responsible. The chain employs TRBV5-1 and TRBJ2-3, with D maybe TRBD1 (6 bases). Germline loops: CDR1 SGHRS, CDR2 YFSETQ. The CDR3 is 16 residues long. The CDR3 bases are TGCGCCAGCAGCCCCCGAGCGCGACTGGGGGCAGATTCGCAGTATTTT. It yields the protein CASSPRARLGADSQYF.

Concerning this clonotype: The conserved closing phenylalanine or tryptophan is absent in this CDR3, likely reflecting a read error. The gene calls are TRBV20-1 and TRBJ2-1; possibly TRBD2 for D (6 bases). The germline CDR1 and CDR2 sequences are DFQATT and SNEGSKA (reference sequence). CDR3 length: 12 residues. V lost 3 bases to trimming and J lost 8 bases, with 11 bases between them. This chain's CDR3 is CSASGSRYEQFV. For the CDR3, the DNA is TGCAGTGCTAGCGGGAGCAGATATGAGCAGTTCGTC.